One and the same sample provided the 14 T cell receptor beta chains below, sequenced in a study of T cell changes during pregnancy in multiple sclerosis. The data were produced by immunoSEQ multiplex PCR, yet TCRdb's version contains in-frame clones alone and is incomplete. Of 35,000 to 45,000 clones listed, around 92% are singletons. The material sequenced was CD4+ T cells from peripheral blood mononuclear cells, taken after pregnancy. These receptors were collected from a female donor in good health, enrolled as a control in a pregnancy study.

J is TRBJ2-2 and V is TRBV4-3, with 7 bases lining up with TRBD1. The CDR3 is 15 amino acids. Germline V gene data show CDR1 as LGHNA and CDR2 as YSLEER. The V segment lost 4 bases and the J segment 2 bases; nucleotides outside the gene matches: 4. The CDR3 region is CASSPRTGNTGELFF. Written as DNA, the CDR3 is TGCGCCAGCAGCCCCCGGACAGGAAACACCGGGGAGCTGTTTTTT.

CDR3 bases: TGTGCCAGTAGGAACAGGGGTAGCACAGATACGCAGTATTTT. Translating it yields CASRNRGSTDTQYF. This sequence joins TRBV19 and TRBJ2-3; 7 nucleotides match TRBD1. Germline V gene lookup returns CDR1 LNHDA and CDR2 SQIVND (reference sequence). The CDR3 runs to 14 residues. With 6 bases clipped from V and 0 bases from J, the junction kept 3 bases outside the gene matches.

The CDR3 DNA follows: TGTGCCAGCAGAATATCAGGGTTTGAAGCTTTCTTT. It yields the protein CASRISGFEAFF. The chain employs TRBV28 and TRBJ1-1, with TRBD1 as a possible D gene (5 bases). The CDR3 is 12 residues long. The ends were cut back, 6 bases at V and 7 bases at J, with 12 bases in the middle. Germline-derived CDR1 and CDR2 are MDHEN and SYDVKM.

V and J are TRBV6-6 and TRBJ1-3; TRBD1 matches 8 bases. V gave up 6 bases and J gave up 4 bases; unmatched junction bases: 2. The germline V gene encodes CDR1 MNHNY and CDR2 SVGAGI (reference sequence). The CDR3 loop spans 13 amino acids. The CDR3 bases are TGTGCCAGCAGGGGACAGGAGGGAAACACCATATATTTT. It specifies CASRGQEGNTIYF.

This chain uses TRBV7-9 with TRBJ2-7; D might be TRBD1 (5 bases). The ends were cut back, 1 base at V and 4 bases at J, with 14 bases in the middle. Germline CDR1 and CDR2: SEHNR and FQNEAQ (reference sequence). CDR3 length: 15 residues. The CDR3 bases are TGTGCCAGCAGCTTAGGTTTTCGGACACCTTACGAGCAGTACTTC. This encodes CASSLGFRTPYEQYF.

This clone appeared once. The V and J genes are TRBV7-7 and TRBJ2-5, with TRBD2 identical over 7 bases. CDR1 and CDR2 (germline): SSHAT, FNYEAQ (reference sequence). V lost 5 bases to trimming and J lost 1 base; unmatched junction nucleotides: 4. CDR3 length: 14 residues. CDR3 coding DNA: TGTGCCAGCAGCACGGGGGGAATCCAAGAGACCCAGTACTTC. Translated: CASSTGGIQETQYF.

This sequence joins TRBV27 and TRBJ2-7; 11 positions agree with TRBD2. With V trimmed by 6 bases and J by 1 base, 14 bases remained unmatched. The CDR3 is made up of 18 amino acids. Germline lookup yields CDR1 MNHEY and CDR2 SMNVEV (reference sequence). The CDR3 protein is CASRSPSGLAGGSYEQYF. As DNA, the CDR3 is TGTGCCAGCAGATCTCCCTCTGGACTAGCGGGTGGGTCCTACGAGCAGTACTTC.

V and J are TRBV27 and TRBJ2-3; D uncertain. Germline V lookup: CDR1 MNHEY, CDR2 SMNVEV (reference sequence). V gave up 6 bases and J gave up 2 bases, with 18 bases separating them. CDR3 length equals 16 residues. DNA of the CDR3: TGTGCCAGCAGCCTAGACCGGGTTGCGATCACAGATACGCAGTATTTT. Encoded protein: CASSLDRVAITDTQYF.

This clone was found once. This rearrangement joins TRBV4-1 to TRBJ2-7; TRBD2 aligns across 13 bases. After removal of 6 bases from V and 5 bases from J, the junction contained 10 bases not matched to a gene. This CDR3 is 16 amino acids long. In germline, CDR1 is MGHRA, CDR2 YSYEKL. Written as DNA, the CDR3 is TGCGCCAGCAGTAAACTGCCGGGACTAGCGGGACACGAGCAGTACTTC. Amino acid sequence: CASSKLPGLAGHEQYF.

V is TRBV21-1 and J is TRBJ1-2; the tabulated D call, TRBD1, remains unverified against the DNA. TRBV21-1 is annotated as a pseudogene. The CDR3 extends over 13 amino acids. The CDR3 protein is CASRGRSNYGYTF. In nucleotides, the CDR3 is TGTGCCAGCAGAGGCAGGTCAAACTATGGCTACACCTTC.

The rearrangement uses TRBV19 and TRBJ2-1; 9 bases fit TRBD2. This CDR3 region has 17 residues. The ends lost 4 bases at V and 8 bases at J; junction bases unmatched: 15. Germline CDR1 reads LNHDA; CDR2 reads SQIVND (reference sequence). The CDR3 reads CASSTLLRVAGDHEQFF. CDR3 bases: TGTGCCAGTAGTACTCTACTAAGGGTAGCGGGGGATCATGAGCAGTTCTTC.

The rearrangement uses TRBV10-3 and TRBJ2-1, with D maybe TRBD1 (6 bases). CDR1 is ENHRY and CDR2 is SYGVKD in the germline V gene. Trimming cost V 6 bases and J 5 bases, with 11 bases left between them. The CDR3 is made up of 13 amino acids. The CDR3 nucleotides read TGTGCCATCAGCGGGACAACCGACAATGAGCAGTTCTTC. This encodes CAISGTTDNEQFF.

CDR3 protein: CASTKQGGNQPQHF. Written as DNA, the CDR3 is TGTGCCAGCACCAAACAGGGAGGCAATCAGCCCCAGCATTTT. The chain combines TRBV6-5 with TRBJ1-5; maybe TRBD1 (6 bases). V lost 7 bases and J 2 bases, leaving 12 bases between the germline ends. This CDR3 is 14 amino acids long. CDR1 and CDR2 from the germline V gene are MNHEY and SVGAGI.

This clone showed up just a few times. The chain joins TRBV28 to TRBJ2-1; TRBD2 might be the D (7 bases). CDR1 is MDHEN and CDR2 is SYDVKM in the germline V gene. The CDR3 is made up of 14 amino acids. CDR3 sequence reads: CALSGGGTYNEQFF. The DNA of the CDR3 is TGTGCTCTCAGTGGGGGGGGCACCTACAATGAGCAGTTCTTC.